Reported below is one T cell receptor (beta chain). This sample was included in a study of cytotoxic CD8 clonotypes in ibrutinib-treated CLL. In germline, CDR1 is SGHTA, CDR2 FQGTGA. CDR3 length equals 13 residues. Trimming pared 6 bases from V and 9 bases from J, leaving 15 bases between. Clones were sequenced by immunoSEQ multiplex PCR, and TCRdb holds only the in-frame ones, with some missing. Found here are approximately 340,000 clones, about 61% of them singletons; the top ten hold around 6.6%. Here the sequenced sample was PBMCs, taken after 36 months of ibrutinib treatment. The rearrangement links TRBV7-3 to TRBJ1-3; TRBD1 might be the D (6 bases). This receptor was obtained from a human donor with chronic lymphocytic leukemia. This CDR3 reads CASSPQQGSTIYF. CDR3 nucleotides: TGTGCCAGCAGTCCCCAACAGGGCAGCACCATATATTTT. Full variable domain (missing parts from reference TRBV7-3 and TRBJ1-3): GAGVSQTPSNKVTEKGKYVELRCDPISGHTALYWYRQSLGQGPEFLIYFQGTGAADDSGLPNDRFFAVRPEGSVSTLKIQRTERGDSAVYLCASSPQQGSTIYFGEGSWLTVV.